These T cell receptor beta chains were read from a single sample in a study of cytomegalovirus exposure and HLA in healthy donors. Using immunoSEQ multiplex PCR, the repertoire was profiled, and TCRdb retains in-frame clones only, with some absent. This sample has some 130,000 clones, with approximately 80% found just once. The sample was PBMCs. These TCRs come from a male donor in good health and CMV-seropositive. CDR3s include the opening cysteine and the closing phenylalanine or tryptophan. The D gene is left open where the match is weak. A row's size may be missing; if present it is once, few, many or a size class.

size	V	length	D	J	DNA	CDR3
few	TRBV29-1	12	.	TRBJ2-7	TGCAGCGTTGCTTCAGGCTCCTACGAGCAGTACTTC	CSVASGSYEQYF
.	TRBV9	15	.	TRBJ2-7	TGTGCCAGCAGCGCGAGTGATGGGGACAACTACGAGCAGTACTTC	CASSASDGDNYEQYF
once	TRBV18	13	TRBD2	TRBJ2-1	TGTGCCAGCTCACCAGGACTAGCCCTTGAGCAGTTCTTC	CASSPGLALEQFF
few	TRBV28	18	TRBD1	TRBJ1-3	TGTGCCAGCAGTTTCACCGGGACAGGGGCTTTCTCTGGAAACACCATATATTTT	CASSFTGTGAFSGNTIYF
.	TRBV5-6	16	TRBD2	TRBJ2-1	TGTGCCACCGGTCCGTTCGTGACTAGCGGGAGTATTGAGCAGTTCTTC	CATGPFVTSGSIEQFF
.	TRBV7-8	13	.	TRBJ1-2	TGTGCCAGCAGCTCACTCCAGGTTAATGGCTACACCTTC	CASSSLQVNGYTF
.	TRBV30	14	.	TRBJ1-2	TGTGCCTGGAGTTCTCTAAACGGGAACTATGGCTACACCTTC	CAWSSLNGNYGYTF
.	TRBV25-1	15	.	TRBJ2-7	TGTGCCAGCAGCGGGCGGCCGACAGAACCCTACGAGCAGTACTTC	CASSGRPTEPYEQYF
.	TRBV29-1	16	.	TRBJ2-7	TGCAGCGTCGGGTTTTGGGGGGAGGCCGGCTCCTACGAGCAGTACTTC	CSVGFWGEAGSYEQYF
.	TRBV20-1	11	.	TRBJ2-7	TGCAGTGCCCCTAGGGGGGGCGAGCAGTACTTC	CSAPRGGEQYF
.	TRBV19	12	TRBD1	TRBJ1-2	TGTGCCAGTAGTACGACAGGGGAGGGCTACACCTTC	CASSTTGEGYTF
.	TRBV5-4	14	TRBD1	TRBJ1-4	TGTGCCAGCAGCTTTGGGACAGGGGCTGAAAAACTGTTTTTT	CASSFGTGAEKLFF
.	TRBV6-1	16	TRBD2	TRBJ2-7	TGTGCCAGCAGTGAACCGCGGGCTAGCGGGGGCTACGAGCAGTACTTC	CASSEPRASGGYEQYF
.	TRBV5-6	16	TRBD2	TRBJ2-7	TGTGCCAGCAGCCTGTGGGCTAGCGGGAGTTCCTACGAGCAGTACTTC	CASSLWASGSSYEQYF
.	TRBV27	12	.	TRBJ1-4	TGTGCCAACAACAGGGACGCTGAAAAACTGTTTTTT	CANNRDAEKLFF
.	TRBV5-1	14	.	TRBJ1-1	TGCGCCAGCAATACGGGGGGGGTTTTTACTGAAGCTTTCTTT	CASNTGGVFTEAFF
few	TRBV5-1	15	TRBD1	TRBJ1-4	TGCGCCAGCAGCCCCAGGGGACAGGGAAACGAAAAACTGTTTTTT	CASSPRGQGNEKLFF
.	TRBV4-3	14	TRBD1	TRBJ2-7	TGCGCCAGCAGCCAAGGAGGGGACAGGGACGAGCAGTACTTC	CASSQGGDRDEQYF
.	TRBV5-4	16	TRBD2	TRBJ2-1	TGTGCCAGCAGCTCAGATCGGGACTACGTTCGCAATGAGCAGTTCTTC	CASSSDRDYVRNEQFF
.	TRBV7-6	16	TRBD2	TRBJ2-7	TGTGCCAGCAGCTCGGGACTAGCGGGATTGGGGTACGAGCAGTACTTC	CASSSGLAGLGYEQYF
.	TRBV4-2	13	.	TRBJ2-2	TGTGCCAGCAGCCAAGATAATAGCGGGGAGCTGTTTTTT	CASSQDNSGELFF
.	TRBV5-4	14	TRBD1	TRBJ2-7	TGTGCCAGCAGCTTCGGGACAGCTTCCTACGAGCAGTACTTC	CASSFGTASYEQYF
.	TRBV28	13	TRBD1	TRBJ1-2	TGTGCCAGCCGACCGACAGGGTCATATGGCTACACCTTC	CASRPTGSYGYTF
few	TRBV18	16	TRBD1	TRBJ2-2	TGTGCCAGCTCCCCCCAACAGGGGACGGTTGTGGGGGAGCTGTTTTTT	CASSPQQGTVVGELFF
.	TRBV6-6	15	TRBD1	TRBJ2-1	TGTGCCAGCAGTTACCCGGGACAGGGCAACAATGAGCAGTTCTTC	CASSYPGQGNNEQFF
once	TRBV6-5	14	.	TRBJ2-1	TGTGCCAGCACCAAAGGAGCGGCCTACAATGAGCAGTTCTTC	CASTKGAAYNEQFF
.	TRBV7-7	13	.	TRBJ2-7	TGTGCTAGCAGCTTAGAACACGGAGGCGAGCAGTACTTC	CASSLEHGGEQYF
few	TRBV29-1	11	.	TRBJ1-2	TGCAGCATCCTACAGGGAGATGGCTACACCTTC	CSILQGDGYTF
.	TRBV5-1	14	TRBD1	TRBJ1-2	TGCGCCAGCAGCCAGGGACAGGGGAACTATGGCTACACCTTC	CASSQGQGNYGYTF
.	TRBV5-6	14	.	TRBJ2-3	TGTGCCAGCAGCTTTACAGGGTTTCCAGATACGCAGTATTTT	CASSFTGFPDTQYF
few	TRBV11-3	15	TRBD2	TRBJ2-1	TGTGCCAGTTCCGACTCGGGAGCGGGAAAAAATGAGCAGTTCTTC	CASSDSGAGKNEQFF
.	TRBV5-4	15	TRBD2	TRBJ2-5	TGTGCCAGCAGCCCGGGACTAGCGGGAGGAGAGACCCAGTACTTC	CASSPGLAGGETQYF
.	TRBV5-1	16	.	TRBJ1-5	TGCGCCAGCAGCTTGGTGGCAGGGGATAGCAATCAGCCCCAGCATTTT	CASSLVAGDSNQPQHF
.	TRBV29-1	13	.	TRBJ2-2	TGCAGCGTTGTACGATCCGGGGCCGGGGAGCTGTTTTTT	CSVVRSGAGELFF
.	TRBV13	15	TRBD1	TRBJ2-7	TGTGCCAGCAGCTCCACCGGGACAGGTTCCTACGAGCAGTACTTC	CASSSTGTGSYEQYF
few	TRBV5-6	16	TRBD1	TRBJ2-2	TGTGCCAGCAGCTTGGCTCCGGGACAGGACACCGGGGAGCTGTTTTTT	CASSLAPGQDTGELFF
.	TRBV7-3	15	TRBD1	TRBJ2-1	TGTGCCAGCAGCATTAAGTGGGGACAGTCCAATGAGCAGTTCTTC	CASSIKWGQSNEQFF
.	TRBV7-6	15	.	TRBJ1-3	TGTGCCAGCAGCAGGACAAGGATCTCTGGAAACACCATATATTTT	CASSRTRISGNTIYF
few	TRBV27	13	.	TRBJ1-2	TGTGCCAGCAGTTTAAGCGGGGACTATGGCTACACCTTC	CASSLSGDYGYTF
.	TRBV9	16	.	TRBJ2-3	TGTGCCAGCAGCGAGGGGGGGAGGGTTAGCACAGATACGCAGTATTTT	CASSEGGRVSTDTQYF
.	TRBV5-4	12	TRBD2	TRBJ2-1	TGTGCCAGCAGCTTGAGCGGGACGGCACAGTTCTTC	CASSLSGTAQFF
.	TRBV7-2	11	.	TRBJ2-7	TGTGCCAGCAGCTCATACTACGAGCAGTACTTC	CASSSYYEQYF
once	TRBV7-8	13	TRBD1	TRBJ2-5	TGTGCCGCTCGGGACAGGGGCCAAGAGACCCAGTACTTC	CAARDRGQETQYF
.	TRBV19	13	TRBD1	TRBJ2-1	TGTGCCAGTAGTACACAGACAGGGACCGAGCAGTTCTTC	CASSTQTGTEQFF
.	TRBV9	13	TRBD2	TRBJ2-2	TGTGCCAGCAGCGTAGCGGGGGGCGGGGAGCTGTTTTTT	CASSVAGGGELFF
.	TRBV7-8	15	TRBD2	TRBJ2-7	TGTGCCAGCAGGACGGGACTAGCGGGCTCCTACGAGCAGTACTTC	CASRTGLAGSYEQYF
.	TRBV9	13	.	TRBJ2-7	TGTGCCAGCAGCCCGAGGGATTCCTACGAGCAGTACTTC	CASSPRDSYEQYF
.	TRBV2	16	.	TRBJ1-5	TGTGCCAGCAGTCCACAGGGCGGGAGGAGCAATCAGCCCCAGCATTTT	CASSPQGGRSNQPQHF
few	TRBV13	14	TRBD1	TRBJ1-4	TGTGCCAGCAGCCCAGGGACAGGGGAGGAAAAACTGTTTTTT	CASSPGTGEEKLFF
.	TRBV6-5	16	TRBD1	TRBJ2-1	TGTGCCAGCAGTTACGGGGGGACAGGGACCCACAATGAGCAGTTCTTC	CASSYGGTGTHNEQFF
.	TRBV19	16	.	TRBJ1-2	TGTGCCAGTAAGCCCCCGCGGGGGCCCAGTAACTATGGCTACACCTTC	CASKPPRGPSNYGYTF